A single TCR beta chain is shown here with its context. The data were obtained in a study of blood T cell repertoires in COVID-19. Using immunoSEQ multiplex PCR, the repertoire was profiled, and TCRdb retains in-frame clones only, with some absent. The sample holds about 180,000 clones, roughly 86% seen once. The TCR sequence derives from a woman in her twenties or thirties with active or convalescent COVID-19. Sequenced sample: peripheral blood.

The CDR3 protein is CASIAGEWTGELFF. The CDR3 coding sequence is TGCGCCAGCATAGCGGGAGAATGGACCGGGGAGCTGTTTTTT. The chain employs TRBV5-1 and TRBJ2-2; TRBD2 matches at 9 bases. The germline V gene encodes CDR1 SGHRS and CDR2 YFSETQ. J gave up 5 bases and V 6 bases, and 5 bases lay outside the gene matches. This CDR3 is built from 14 residues.